The 24 T cell receptor beta chains below come from one sample, sequenced in a study of siplizumab effects on memory and regulatory T cells. Some clones are missing from TCRdb's copy, which holds only in-frame ones; the method was immunoSEQ multiplex PCR. The sample lists tens of thousands of clones; roughly 87% were seen once. The sequenced material came from Tregs sorted from blood. All receptors come from a human donor in good health.

A single count supports this clone. V usage is TRBV9 and J usage is TRBJ2-7; the match to TRBD1 covers 7 bases. The CDR3 loop spans 14 amino acids. The V and J ends lost 3 bases and 4 bases, in that order; junction bases with no gene match: 7. Germline CDR1 reads SGDLS; CDR2 reads YYNGEE. The CDR3 loop is CASSAGTEPYEQYF. In nucleotides, the CDR3 is TGTGCCAGCAGCGCCGGGACAGAACCTTACGAGCAGTACTTC.

The chain employs TRBV21-1 and TRBJ1-5; whether TRBD1, the table's D call, matches the DNA was not checked. TRBV21-1 is a listed pseudogene. The CDR3 has 18 residues. The CDR3 nucleotides are TGTGCCAGCAGCAAAGTGGGGGACAGGGGGCATCGCAATCAGCCCCAGCATTTT. Amino acids: CASSKVGDRGHRNQPQHF.

V usage is TRBV19 and J usage is TRBJ2-2; possible D gene TRBD1, 5 bases. Per the germline V gene, CDR1 is LNHDA and CDR2 is SQIVND (reference sequence). This CDR3 is 13 amino acids long. V was cut by 10 bases and J by 0 bases, with 9 bases left in between. The CDR3 DNA sequence: TGTGCCACCGCAGGGCCGAACACCGGGGAGCTGTTTTTT. Amino acid sequence: CATAGPNTGELFF.

This rearrangement joins TRBV11-2 to TRBJ1-3; 7 bases align to TRBD1. From germline, CDR1 is SGHAT and CDR2 FQNNGV. This CDR3 is 14 amino acids long. V lost 5 bases and J lost 2; bases outside the gene matches: 3. The CDR3 region is CASSHRGTGNTIYF. The CDR3 nucleotides read TGTGCCAGCAGCCACAGGGGAACTGGAAACACCATATATTTT.

This clone has only one observation. The chain carries TRBV5-6 and TRBJ2-7; 8 nucleotides align to TRBD1. Germline V gene data show CDR1 as SGHDT and CDR2 as YYEEEE. Losses at the gene ends were 6 bases for V and 2 bases for J; bases not matched to a gene: 13. The CDR3 contains 16 residues. CDR3 in amino acids: CASTLYRQGATYEQYF. The CDR3 coding sequence is TGTGCCAGCACTCTTTACCGGCAGGGGGCAACCTACGAGCAGTACTTC.

This chain links TRBV2 with TRBJ1-6; the D is unclear. The germline V gene has CDR1 SNHLY and CDR2 FYNNEI. The CDR3 is made up of 14 amino acids. The V end was cut by 5 bases, the J end by 8 bases, with 13 bases between. CDR3 sequence reads: CASSSRGSDSPLHF. CDR3 in DNA: TGTGCCAGCAGTTCTCGTGGGTCGGATTCACCCCTCCACTTT.

J is TRBJ1-2 and V is TRBV19; TRBD1 agrees at 10 bases. The CDR3 has 15 amino acids. Trimming removed 4 bases from V and 1 base from J; junction bases left unmatched: 3. Germline V gives CDR1 LNHDA, CDR2 SQIVND (reference sequence). CDR3: CASSTRTGGNYGYTF. The CDR3 bases are TGTGCCAGTAGTACACGGACAGGGGGTAACTATGGCTACACCTTC. Supplemented by reference TRBV19 and TRBJ1-2, the full variable domain reads DGGITQSPKYLFRKEGQNVTLSCEQNLNHDAMYWYRQDPGQGLRLIYYSQIVNDFQKGDIAEGYSVSREKKESFPLTVTSAQKNPTAFYLCASSTRTGGNYGYTFGSGTRLTVV.

The V gene is TRBV5-6, the J gene TRBJ2-3; possibly TRBD2 for D (7 bases). Per germline, CDR1 SGHDT and CDR2 YYEEEE. V was pared by 2 bases and J by 6 bases, with 16 bases between. The length of the CDR3 is 15 residues. The CDR3 region has the DNA TGTGCCAGCAGCTTCCTAGGGGGGGGCATGGATACGCAGTATTTT. Its protein product is CASSFLGGGMDTQYF.

This chain uses TRBV7-7 with TRBJ1-5; the D gene is possibly TRBD1 (6 bases). The germline gives CDR1 SSHAT, CDR2 FNYEAQ (reference sequence). Trimming shortened V by 3 bases and J by 6 bases, and 12 bases separated the two germline ends. The CDR3 runs to 14 residues. The CDR3 spells CASSFRGAGQPQHF. In DNA, the CDR3 is TGTGCCAGCAGCTTTCGGGGGGCGGGTCAGCCCCAGCATTTT.

This chain links TRBV19 with TRBJ2-1, with 7 bases aligning to TRBD2. In germline, CDR1 is LNHDA, CDR2 SQIVND (reference sequence). J lost 0 bases, V lost 5 bases, and 10 bases had no gene match. The CDR3 is 17 residues long. CDR3 nucleotides: TGTGCCAGTAGTCCTGCGGGACTACAGATCTCCTACAATGAGCAGTTCTTC. Its protein product is CASSPAGLQISYNEQFF.

This sequence joins TRBV13 and TRBJ1-1, with 9 bases fitting TRBD1. With 4 bases clipped from V and 1 base from J, the junction kept 4 bases outside the gene matches. Germline CDR1 is PRHDT and CDR2 is FYEKMQ (reference sequence). This CDR3 is built from 15 residues. DNA of the CDR3: TGTGCCAGCAGCTCACAGGACAGGGGGAACACTGAAGCTTTCTTT. Amino acid sequence: CASSSQDRGNTEAFF.

J is TRBJ2-2 and V is TRBV21-1. TRBV21-1 is assigned pseudogene status. CDR3 length: 14 amino acids. The CDR3 DNA reads TGTGCCAGAGGGAACGGCTCGAACACCGGGGAGCTGTTTTTT. Translating gives CARGNGSNTGELFF.

The gene calls are TRBV6-5 and TRBJ2-2; TRBD2 matches 10 bases. The V gene end was trimmed by 4 bases and the J gene end by 11 bases; junction bases not matched to a gene: 13. Germline-derived CDR1 and CDR2 are MNHEY and SVGAGI. This CDR3 comprises 16 residues. CDR3 DNA sequence: TGTGCCAGCAGTTCTAGCGGGGGTTTTAGCATTACCGAGCTGTTTTTT. Translation gives CASSSSGGFSITELFF.

The CDR3 here is CASSPGGANYGYTF. Written as DNA, the CDR3 is TGCGCCAGCAGCCCCGGAGGGGCTAACTATGGCTACACCTTC. The chain is built from TRBV5-1 and TRBJ1-2, with D possibly being TRBD1 (5 bases). Per germline, CDR1 SGHRS and CDR2 YFSETQ. This CDR3 region has 14 residues. Trimming left V 4 bases short and J 0 bases short, with 10 bases between. Full variable domain (rest looked up from reference TRBV5-1 and TRBJ1-2): KAGVTQTPRYLIKTRGQQVTLSCSPISGHRSVSWYQQTPGQGLQFLFEYFSETQRNKGNFPGRFSGRQFSNSRSEMNVSTLELGDSALYLCASSPGGANYGYTFGSGTRLTVV.

The CDR3 reads CASKDRGSGTTDTQYF. The CDR3 nucleotides are TGTGCCAGTAAAGACAGGGGGTCTGGAACCACAGATACGCAGTATTTT. The V and J genes are TRBV19 and TRBJ2-3; TRBD1 matches at 9 bases. The V gene end was trimmed by 7 bases and the J gene end by 2 bases; junction bases not matched to a gene: 10. Germline lookup yields CDR1 LNHDA and CDR2 SQIVND (reference sequence). The CDR3 is 16 amino acids.

The chain recombines TRBV15 with TRBJ2-7; no clear D. V lost 1 base and J 3 bases, leaving 7 bases between the germline ends. The CDR3 loop spans 13 amino acids. The germline V gene has CDR1 LNHNV and CDR2 YYDKDF (reference sequence). The CDR3 reads CATSRVALYEQYF. CDR3 nucleotides: TGTGCCACCAGCAGAGTGGCCCTCTACGAGCAGTACTTC.

This sequence joins TRBV7-2 and TRBJ2-7; 7 nucleotides align to TRBD2. CDR1 and CDR2 from the germline V gene are SGHTA and FQGNSA. This CDR3 contains 13 residues. The junction had 2 bases not matched to a gene; V was cut back by 3 bases and J by 3 bases. The CDR3, as DNA: TGTGCCAGCAGCTTGGGGGGGATCTACGAGCAGTACTTC. Its translation: CASSLGGIYEQYF. Combining the CDR3 with reference TRBV7-2 and TRBJ2-7 gives the whole variable domain GAGVSQSPSNKVTEKGKDVELRCDPISGHTALYWYRQSLGQGLEFLIYFQGNSAPDKSGLPSDRFSAERTGGSVSTLTIQRTQQEDSAVYLCASSLGGIYEQYFGPGTRLTVT.

V and J are TRBV28 and TRBJ1-4; D call uncertain. The CDR3 runs 14 residues. Germline-derived CDR1 and CDR2 are MDHEN and SYDVKM. The V and J ends lost 5 bases and 7 bases respectively, with 14 bases between them. CDR3 coding DNA: TGTGCCAGCAGTCCCGGGGAAAGGCGTGAAAAACTGTTTTTT. It translates to CASSPGERREKLFF.

V and J are TRBV5-6 and TRBJ1-3; D remains unclear. CDR3 length: 14 residues. CDR1 is SGHDT and CDR2 is YYEEEE in the germline V gene. Trimming cost V 2 bases and J 4 bases, with 10 bases left between them. CDR3: CASSLAGNGNTIYF. The CDR3 DNA reads as TGTGCCAGCAGCTTAGCGGGCAACGGAAACACCATATATTTT.

As regards this clone: An end of the junction does not agree with germline; a read error may underlie this. This chain joins TRBV7-2 and TRBJ1-2; D is possibly TRBD1 (6 bases). CDR1 SGHTA and CDR2 FQGNSA come from the germline V gene. CDR3 length equals 13 residues. As DNA, the CDR3 is TGTGCCAGCAGCTTAGTACGGGGGCGCGCGTCGGCCTTC. Translating gives CASSLVRGRASAF.

The chain couples TRBV11-2 to TRBJ1-6; tentatively, D is TRBD1 (6 bases). Germline values: CDR1 SGHAT, CDR2 FQNNGV. Trimming stripped 4 bases from V and 9 bases from J, with 13 bases between. This CDR3 contains 14 residues. CDR3 amino acids: CASSSSDSLSPLHF. The CDR3 coding sequence is TGTGCCAGCAGCTCCTCGGACAGTCTTTCACCCCTCCACTTT.

This clone was observed a single time. The chain recombines TRBV18 with TRBJ1-6; no definite D call. This CDR3 region has 17 residues. The germline CDR1 and CDR2 sequences are KGHSH and LQKENI. Trimming stripped 6 bases from V and 0 bases from J, with 15 bases between. CDR3 residues: CASSPNLPSSYNSPLHF. CDR3 bases: TGTGCCAGCTCCCCGAACCTTCCAAGCTCCTATAATTCACCCCTCCACTTT.

This clone was seen once. J is TRBJ2-2 and V is TRBV28; tentatively, D is TRBD2 (7 bases). The CDR3 totals 17 residues. CDR1 MDHEN and CDR2 SYDVKM come from the germline V gene. V was cut by 4 bases and J by 0 bases, with 15 bases left in between. Here the CDR3 reads CASSSLGGRSNTGELFF. The CDR3 region has the DNA TGTGCCAGCAGTTCCCTGGGGGGGCGTTCGAACACCGGGGAGCTGTTTTTT.

CDR3 nucleotides: TGCGCCAGCAGCCAAGTGGGGGACGGAAGTCGACAGCCCCAGCATTTT. As protein: CASSQVGDGSRQPQHF. The chain carries TRBV4-1 and TRBJ1-5; perhaps TRBD1 as D (5 bases). Germline assignment: CDR1 MGHRA and CDR2 YSYEKL. The CDR3 length is 16 residues. Trimming shortened V by 1 base and J by 7 bases, and 17 bases separated the two germline ends.